These 21 T cell receptor beta chains share one sample of origin, sequenced in a study of blood T cell repertoires in COVID-19. The method was immunoSEQ multiplex PCR; TCRdb's version includes in-frame clones alone and lacks a portion of them. The table shows about 36,000 clones, with around 81% occurring only once. Sequenced sample: peripheral blood. The receptors here all came from a man aged 45-65 years with active COVID-19.

About this clone: The sample contains more than one DNA sequence encoding this CDR3. The chain recombines TRBV12-3 or TRBV12-4 with TRBJ2-1; D ambiguous. The CDR3 has 12 amino acids. Trimming shortened V by 3 bases and J by 7 bases, and 7 bases separated the two germline ends. The CDR3 sequence: CASSFPGNEQFF. CDR3 DNA: TGTGCCAGCAGTTTCCCCGGGAATGAGCAGTTCTTC.

CDR3 sequence: CASSERLAGPNEQFF. CDR3 bases: TGCGCCAGCAGCGAACGACTAGCGGGACCCAATGAGCAGTTCTTC. The J gene is TRBJ2-1, the V gene TRBV5-1; 11 nucleotides align to TRBD2. Germline V gene data show CDR1 as SGHRS and CDR2 as YFSETQ. The V and J ends lost 4 bases and 6 bases, in that order; junction bases with no gene match: 6. This CDR3 is built from 15 residues.

CDR3 region: CASSQRGGAFF. In DNA, the CDR3 is TGTGCCAGCAGCCAACGAGGGGGAGCTTTCTTT. The rearrangement joins TRBV14 to TRBJ1-1, with a possible D match to TRBD1 (6 bases). The CDR3 totals 11 residues. Germline V gene lookup returns CDR1 SGHDN and CDR2 FVKESK. Trimming cost V 2 bases and J 10 bases, with 8 bases left between them.

In its sample, this clone ranks as medium-sized. This rearrangement joins TRBV2 to TRBJ2-7, with 11 nucleotides matching TRBD1. CDR1 and CDR2 (germline): SNHLY, FYNNEI. CDR3 length: 16 amino acids. V lost 1 base, J lost 6 bases, and 8 bases stayed unmatched. CDR3 region: CASSEGTGGLEGEQYF. CDR3 coding DNA: TGTGCCAGCAGTGAAGGGACAGGGGGCCTGGAGGGCGAGCAGTACTTC.

This clone was seen more than once but under ten times. The J gene is TRBJ1-1, the V gene TRBV3-1 (or the pseudogene TRBV3-2); a possible D gene is TRBD1 (6 bases). The germline CDR1 and CDR2 sequences are LGHDT and YNNKEL (reference sequence). This CDR3 contains 14 residues. The V end was cut by 5 bases, the J end by 6 bases, with 16 bases between. The CDR3 here is CASSLGGARAEAFF. For the CDR3, the DNA is TGTGCCAGCAGCTTGGGGGGGGCACGGGCTGAAGCTTTCTTT.

The rearrangement links TRBV7-6 to TRBJ2-3, with 13 bases lining up with TRBD2. Germline V gives CDR1 SGHVS, CDR2 FNYEAQ. Unmatched junction bases numbered 15, after V lost 4 bases and J lost 5 bases. CDR3 length equals 19 residues. The CDR3 DNA is TGTGCCAGCAGCTCCTTGACTAGCGGGGGGTTCCGGGCCCAAGATACGCAGTATTTT. Its translation: CASSSLTSGGFRAQDTQYF. The entire variable domain, with the rest obtained from reference TRBV7-6 and TRBJ2-3, is as follows: GAGVSQSPRYKVTKRGQDVALRCDPISGHVSLYWYRQALGQGPEFLTYFNYEAQQDKSGLPNDRFSAERPEGSISTLTIQRTEQRDSAMYRCASSSLTSGGFRAQDTQYFGPGTRLTVL.

This clone has a single count. CDR3 in DNA: TGTGCCAGCATTGCAGGGTGGTCCTACTCCTACGAGCAGTACTTC. Translation: CASIAGWSYSYEQYF. The chain carries TRBV28 and TRBJ2-7; D might be TRBD1 (5 bases). CDR1 is MDHEN, CDR2 SYDVKM, per germline. V was cut by 7 bases and J by 0 bases, with 16 bases left in between. This CDR3 contains 15 residues. Together with reference TRBV28 and TRBJ2-7, the CDR3 gives the full variable domain: DVKVTQSSRYLVKRTGEKVFLECVQDMDHENMFWYRQDPGLGLRLIYFSYDVKMKEKGDIPEGYSVSREKKERFSLILESASTNQTSMYLCASIAGWSYSYEQYFGPGTRLTVT.

The rearrangement uses TRBV5-1 and TRBJ1-6, with D possibly being TRBD1 (6 bases). The V gene lost 2 bases and the J gene lost 0 bases, with 9 bases spanning the gap. Germline V lookup: CDR1 SGHRS, CDR2 YFSETQ. The CDR3 covers 16 residues. CDR3 loop: CASSLQGSSYNSPLHF. Written as DNA, the CDR3 is TGCGCCAGCAGCTTACAGGGAAGCTCCTATAATTCACCCCTCCACTTT.

This chain links TRBV5-1 with TRBJ1-1; 8 nucleotides line up with TRBD1. In germline, CDR1 is SGHRS, CDR2 YFSETQ. The CDR3 extends over 15 amino acids. V lost 0 bases, J lost 2 bases, and 3 bases stayed unmatched. CDR3 loop: CASSLGTGGNTEAFF. The CDR3 nucleotides are TGCGCCAGCAGCTTGGGCACAGGGGGAAACACTGAAGCTTTCTTT.

The chain recombines TRBV7-5 with TRBJ2-7; the D segment call TRBD1 is taken from the table without a DNA check. TRBV7-5 is a documented pseudogene. CDR3 length equals 13 residues. The CDR3 protein is CVRSVEGAFEQYF. CDR3 sequence (DNA): TGTGTCAGAAGCGTGGAAGGGGCGTTCGAGCAGTACTTC.

Regarding this clone: The same CDR3 is also encoded by other DNA sequences in this sample. The chain joins TRBV6-5 to TRBJ2-1; 11 bases fit TRBD2. The germline CDR1 and CDR2 sequences are MNHEY and SVGAGI. The CDR3 consists of 14 residues. Unmatched junction bases numbered 3, after V lost 6 bases and J lost 5 bases. CDR3 nucleotide sequence: TGTGCCAGCAGAATAGCGGGGGGGCACAATGAGCAGTTCTTC. Translating it yields CASRIAGGHNEQFF.

J is TRBJ1-1 and V is TRBV7-8; 8 bases are a match to TRBD1. CDR3 size: 16 residues. CDR1 SGHVS and CDR2 FQNEAQ come from the germline V gene. Trimming at V came to 2 bases and at J to 5 bases, leaving 10 bases not matched to a gene. Here the CDR3 DNA reads TGTGCCAGCAGCTTAACACGGACAGGGTGGGAAACTGAAGCTTTCTTT. It is translated as CASSLTRTGWETEAFF.

By its share, this clone is large. The chain has TRBV19 and TRBJ2-7; 7 bases fit TRBD1. After removal of 0 bases from V and 3 bases from J, the junction contained 5 bases not matched to a gene. Germline-derived CDR1 and CDR2 are LNHDA and SQIVND (reference sequence). The CDR3 covers 15 residues. The CDR3: CASSIDGGQYYEQYF. The DNA for the CDR3 is TGTGCCAGTAGTATAGATGGGGGACAGTACTACGAGCAGTACTTC.

V and J are TRBV5-4 and TRBJ2-1; TRBD2 matches 13 bases. Germline values: CDR1 SGHNT, CDR2 YYREEE (reference sequence). CDR3 length: 15 residues. The J segment lost 6 bases and the V segment lost 2 bases, leaving 2 bases of the junction unmatched. For the CDR3, the DNA is TGTGCCAGCAGCTTACTAGCGGGGGGGCTCAATGAGCAGTTCTTC. Translated: CASSLLAGGLNEQFF.

The table lists this clone with a count of one. The J gene is TRBJ1-4, the V gene TRBV5-1; TRBD1 agrees at 11 bases. Germline V gene data show CDR1 as SGHRS and CDR2 as YFSETQ. The junction had 8 bases not matched to a gene; V was cut back by 4 bases and J by 3 bases. The CDR3 spans 17 residues. The CDR3 sequence is CASSKGQGVRANEKLFF. The CDR3, as DNA: TGCGCCAGCAGCAAGGGACAGGGGGTGAGGGCTAATGAAAAACTGTTTTTT.

A note on this clone: An end of the junction differs from the germline gene, which may be a read error. The chain combines TRBV4-3 with TRBJ2-7, with 7 bases that match TRBD1. Germline loops: CDR1 LGHNA, CDR2 YSLEER. The CDR3 runs to 12 residues. The CDR3 region has the DNA TGCGCCAGCAGCCAAGCAAGGGGGCGTCTACACTTC. It translates to CASSQARGRLHF.

The rearrangement links TRBV9 to TRBJ2-2; the match to TRBD1 covers 7 bases. CDR3 size: 14 residues. Germline assignment: CDR1 SGDLS and CDR2 YYNGEE. V shed 4 bases, J shed 6 bases, and the junction held 6 bases outside the gene matches. CDR3 in DNA: TGTGCCAGCAGCATCTACAGGGGCCCCGGGGAGCTGTTTTTT. Protein sequence: CASSIYRGPGELFF. The complete variable domain, with remaining parts taken from reference TRBV9 and TRBJ2-2, reads DSGVTQTPKHLITATGQRVTLRCSPRSGDLSVYWYQQSLDQGLQFLIQYYNGEERAKGNILERFSAQQFPDLHSELNLSSLELGDSALYFCASSIYRGPGELFFGEGSRLTVL.

The rearrangement joins TRBV27 to TRBJ2-7; possibly TRBD1 for D (6 bases). The CDR3 extends over 13 amino acids. CDR1 is MNHEY, CDR2 SMNVEV, per germline (reference sequence). V was trimmed by 4 bases and J by 3 bases, leaving 10 bases between them. DNA for the CDR3: TGTGCCAGCAGTTACGACAGGTACTACGAGCAGTACTTC. Translation: CASSYDRYYEQYF.

This clone has a single count. J is TRBJ1-1 and V is TRBV6-2 or TRBV6-3; 8 bases are shared with TRBD1. The CDR3 contains 14 residues. Unmatched junction bases numbered 5, after V lost 4 bases and J lost 4 bases. Germline CDR1 MNHEY, CDR2 SVGEGT. CDR3 bases: TGTGCCAGCAGTTCCAGGGGGCCAAGCACTGAAGCTTTCTTT. Protein: CASSSRGPSTEAFF.

This sequence joins TRBV6-1 and TRBJ2-1; D is perhaps TRBD1 (5 bases). V was trimmed by 2 bases and J by 7 bases, leaving 15 bases between them. Germline-derived CDR1 and CDR2 are MNHNS and SASEGT. This CDR3 spans 15 amino acids. Written as DNA, the CDR3 is TGTGCCAGCAGTGAACAGGGTTTGTCGCTGAATGAGCAGTTCTTC. Amino acids: CASSEQGLSLNEQFF.

The genes are TRBV11-2 and TRBJ1-1; 9 bases match TRBD1. CDR3 length: 15 amino acids. Germline V gene data show CDR1 as SGHAT and CDR2 as FQNNGV. V lost 3 bases to trimming and J lost 5 bases; unmatched junction nucleotides: 7. In DNA form, the CDR3 reads TGTGCCAGCAGCTTCGTATCGACAGGGGGGACTGAAGCTTTCTTT. Its translation: CASSFVSTGGTEAFF.